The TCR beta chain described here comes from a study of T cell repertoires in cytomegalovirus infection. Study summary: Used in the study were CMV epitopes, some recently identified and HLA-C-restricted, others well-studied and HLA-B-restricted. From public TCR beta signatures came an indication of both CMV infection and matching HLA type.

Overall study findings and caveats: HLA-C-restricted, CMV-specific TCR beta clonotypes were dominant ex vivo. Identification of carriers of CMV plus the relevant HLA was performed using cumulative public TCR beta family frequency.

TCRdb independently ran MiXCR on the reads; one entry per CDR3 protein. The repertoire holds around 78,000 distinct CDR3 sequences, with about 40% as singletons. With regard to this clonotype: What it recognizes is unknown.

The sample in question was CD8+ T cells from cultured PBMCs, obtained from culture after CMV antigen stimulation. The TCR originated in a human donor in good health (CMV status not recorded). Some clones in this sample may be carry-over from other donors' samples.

CDR3 in DNA: TGTGCCAGCAGTTGGGAGGGACAGGCACTCTACGAGCAGTACTTC. Translation gives CASSWEGQALYEQYF. J is TRBJ2-7 and V is TRBV6-5; D perhaps matches TRBD1 (8 bases). The CDR3 totals 15 residues. Germline CDR1 MNHEY, CDR2 SVGAGI. The V gene lost 4 bases and the J gene lost 3 bases, with 16 bases spanning the gap.